This is a list of T cell receptor beta chains from one sample in a study of T cells in Graves' hyperthyroidism and ophthalmopathy. TCRdb used MiXCR to reprocess the multiplex PCR reads, holding one entry per CDR3 protein. The data contain hundreds of thousands of distinct CDR3 sequences, about 45% of them singletons. The sample consisted of peripheral blood or thyroid tissue (not recorded which). Every receptor here comes from an adult man with Graves' disease, either hyperthyroidism or ophthalmopathy (not recorded which). The CDR3 runs from the conserved cysteine through the conserved F or W. A D gene is named only where the DNA matches it firmly. Expanded clones get a size class; other rows say once, few or many, or leave the size out.

v_call	clone_size	d_call	j_call	cdr3_aa	cdr3_nt
TRBV29-1	NA	NA	TRBJ1-2	CSGSNLNYGYTF	TGCAGCGGGAGTAACCTAAACTATGGCTACACCTTC
TRBV7-2	NA	NA	TRBJ1-2	CASSYYATGTNGYTF	TGTGCCAGCAGCTATTACGCGACGGGGACGAACGGCTACACCTTC
TRBV6-6	few	TRBD1	TRBJ1-2	CASSEGGTAYGYTF	TGTGCCAGCAGTGAAGGAGGGACAGCCTATGGCTACACCTTC
TRBV29-1	few	TRBD1	TRBJ1-4	CSVGQGEKLFF	TGCAGCGTCGGACAGGGGGAAAAACTGTTTTTT
TRBV14	few	TRBD1	TRBJ1-3	CASSQWSDRAGNTIYF	TGTGCCAGCAGCCAATGGTCGGACAGGGCTGGAAACACCATATATTTT
TRBV2	NA	TRBD1	TRBJ1-4	CASGDPGTGALEEKLFF	TGTGCCAGCGGCGACCCCGGGACAGGGGCCTTGGAAGAAAAACTGTTTTTT
TRBV7-9	few	TRBD1	TRBJ2-2	CASSQGTGLATGELFF	TGTGCCAGCAGCCAAGGGACAGGGTTGGCCACCGGGGAGCTGTTTTTT
TRBV7-9	NA	TRBD1	TRBJ1-4	CASSLAPGTANEKLFF	TGTGCCAGCAGCTTAGCCCCCGGGACAGCGAATGAAAAACTGTTTTTT
TRBV6-5	NA	NA	TRBJ2-7	CASSSGPISSSYEQYF	TGTGCCAGCAGTTCGGGACCGATCTCCTCCTCCTACGAGCAGTACTTC
TRBV7-9	many	NA	TRBJ1-4	CASRRPGRGLEDEKLFF	TGTGCCAGCAGACGACCGGGACGGGGCTTGGAGGATGAAAAACTGTTTTTT
TRBV10-3	many	TRBD1	TRBJ2-5	CAISERADQGDYQETQYF	TGTGCCATCAGTGAGCGTGCGGATCAGGGGGATTACCAAGAGACCCAGTACTTC
TRBV15	NA	NA	TRBJ2-5	CATSERGTGDQPQYF	TGTGCCACCAGCGAAAGGGGAACAGGAGATCAGCCCCAGTACTTC
TRBV25-1	NA	TRBD2	TRBJ2-5	CASSVASGGARETQYF	TGTGCCAGCAGTGTGGCTAGCGGGGGGGCCCGGGAGACCCAGTACTTC
TRBV5-1	many	NA	TRBJ1-1	CASSFRGMNTEAFF	TGTGCCAGCAGCTTTCGAGGGATGAACACTGAAGCTTTCTTT
TRBV12-3/TRBV12-4	NA	TRBD1	TRBJ1-5	CASSRAGTGLNQPQHF	TGTGCCAGCAGCCGGGCCGGGACAGGGTTAAATCAGCCCCAGCATTTT
TRBV10-3	NA	TRBD1	TRBJ1-4	CAISELGGQSEKLFF	TGTGCCATCAGTGAGTTGGGGGGACAGAGCGAAAAACTGTTTTTT
TRBV25-1	NA	NA	TRBJ1-6	CASTGNRVSPLHF	TGTGCCAGTACAGGGAATCGTGTTTCACCCCTCCACTTT
TRBV7-7	few	NA	TRBJ2-2	CASSLETSGNGELFF	TGTGCTAGCAGCTTAGAAACCAGCGGAAACGGGGAGCTGTTTTTT
TRBV20-1	NA	NA	TRBJ1-3	CSAGAGPNTIYF	TGCAGTGCTGGGGCGGGGCCGAACACCATATATTTT
TRBV15	NA	NA	TRBJ2-7	CATSRDRSGVSYEQYF	TGTGCCACCAGCAGAGATCGCTCAGGGGTTTCCTACGAGCAGTACTTC
TRBV7-9	NA	NA	TRBJ1-1	CASSLLQAANTEAFF	TGTGCCAGCAGCCTCTTACAGGCTGCGAACACTGAAGCTTTCTTT
TRBV7-8	NA	NA	TRBJ1-6	CASSSTLHF	TGTGCCAGCAGCTCGACCCTCCACTTT
TRBV10-3	NA	NA	TRBJ2-5	CAISGAETQYF	TGTGCCATCAGTGGGGCGGAGACCCAGTACTTC
TRBV2	NA	TRBD1	TRBJ2-7	CASTGQGGAGEQYF	TGTGCCAGCACCGGACAGGGGGGTGCGGGTGAGCAGTACTTC
TRBV10-3	NA	NA	TRBJ2-6	CATKQGRGTGANVLTF	TGTGCCACCAAACAGGGAAGGGGCACCGGGGCCAACGTCCTGACTTTC
TRBV7-8	NA	TRBD2	TRBJ2-7	CASSLRLAGGYEQYF	TGTGCCAGCAGTTTGAGGCTAGCGGGAGGCTACGAGCAGTACTTC
TRBV5-1	NA	NA	TRBJ2-6	CASSPDSSSGANVLTF	TGCGCCAGCAGCCCCGACTCAAGCTCTGGGGCCAACGTCCTGACTTTC
TRBV20-1	NA	TRBD1	TRBJ2-2	CSATPGQGTGELFF	TGCAGTGCTACTCCGGGACAGGGTACCGGGGAGCTGTTTTTT
TRBV7-8	many	NA	TRBJ1-5	CASSFPPRGQPQHF	TGTGCCAGCAGCTTTCCCCCCAGGGGTCAGCCCCAGCATTTT
TRBV11-2	NA	NA	TRBJ1-2	CAGSPDRFYGYTF	TGTGCCGGCAGCCCGGACCGATTCTATGGCTACACCTTC
TRBV7-3	few	NA	TRBJ1-3	CASSELQGRNTIYF	TGTGCCAGCAGTGAACTCCAGGGAAGAAACACCATATATTTT
TRBV7-9	many	NA	TRBJ1-2	CASSLTTGLSGYTF	TGTGCCAGCAGCTTGACCACAGGGCTTTCTGGCTACACCTTC
TRBV29-1	few	NA	TRBJ1-4	CSVDRGGKLFF	TGCAGCGTTGACAGGGGTGGAAAACTGTTTTTT
TRBV7-2	NA	NA	TRBJ2-7	CASSQGGGDGEQYF	TGTGCCAGCAGCCAGGGCGGCGGGGATGGCGAGCAGTACTTC
TRBV20-1	many	TRBD2	TRBJ2-7	CSAHASGSREQYF	TGCAGTGCCCATGCTAGCGGGAGTCGAGAGCAGTACTTC